This entry lists 18 T cell receptor beta chains sequenced from one sample in a study of T-cell memory formation after mild COVID-19. TCRdb reprocessed the 5' RACE reads via MiXCR and lists one record per CDR3 protein. The sample holds about 250,000 distinct CDR3 sequences, less than 20% seen once. Source material: PBMCs or a T cell subset sorted from them (not recorded which). All receptors derive from a man younger than 35 who had mild COVID-19 (a few samples of this study predate the infection). Cell type and time point are not known.

The CDR3 DNA reads as TGCAGCGCACGGGCCGGGTGGGAAAACACTGAAGCTTTCTTT. It translates to CSARAGWENTEAFF. V gene TRBV29-1 combines with J gene TRBJ1-1; unclear D gene. Germline V gene lookup returns CDR1 SQVTM and CDR2 ANQGSEA. The CDR3 extends over 14 amino acids. Trimming stripped 7 bases from V and 2 bases from J, with 17 bases between.

The rearrangement uses TRBV10-3 and TRBJ2-3, with unresolved D. The CDR3 extends over 15 amino acids. Trimming stripped 4 bases from V and 2 bases from J, with 13 bases between. Germline V gives CDR1 ENHRY, CDR2 SYGVKD. This CDR3 is CAISGYSGVTDTQYF. The CDR3 coding sequence is TGTGCCATCAGTGGGTATTCTGGAGTCACAGATACGCAGTATTTT.

This clonotype was counted many times. J is TRBJ2-2 and V is TRBV6-5, with D possibly matching TRBD2 (6 bases). Trimming left V 5 bases short and J 1 base short, with 17 bases between. Germline V lookup: CDR1 MNHEY, CDR2 SVGAGI. The CDR3 is made up of 17 amino acids. CDR3 amino acids: CASSPGSGRRNTGELFF. Written as DNA, the CDR3 is TGTGCCAGCAGTCCTGGGTCCGGGAGACGGAACACCGGGGAGCTGTTTTTT.

The J gene is TRBJ2-1, the V gene TRBV28, with 12 bases aligning to TRBD2. The germline V gene has CDR1 MDHEN and CDR2 SYDVKM. The V gene end was trimmed by 6 bases and the J gene end by 5 bases; junction bases not matched to a gene: 5. The CDR3 totals 15 residues. The CDR3, as DNA: TGTGCCAGCAGCCTACTAGCGGGGGGCAACAATGAGCAGTTCTTC. It translates to CASSLLAGGNNEQFF.

Only a few counts were recorded for this clonotype. The rearrangement uses TRBV20-1 and TRBJ1-3; no firm D call. V gave up 0 bases and J gave up 0 bases, with 6 bases separating them. This CDR3 comprises 14 residues. Germline-derived CDR1 and CDR2 are DFQATT and SNEGSKA (reference sequence). The CDR3 reads CSARDPSSGNTIYF. The CDR3 nucleotides are TGCAGTGCTAGAGATCCCAGCTCTGGAAACACCATATATTTT.

This clonotype was seen more than once but under ten times. V and J are TRBV7-9 and TRBJ1-6; tentative D call: TRBD1 (6 bases). V shed 7 bases and J shed 4 bases, with 8 bases lying between them. The CDR3 covers 13 residues. Germline CDR1 is SEHNR and CDR2 is FQNEAQ (reference sequence). The CDR3 loop is CASTDRYNSPLHF. The CDR3 DNA reads TGTGCCAGCACGGACAGATATAATTCACCCCTCCACTTT. The full variable domain, completed using reference TRBV7-9 and TRBJ1-6, is DTGVSQNPRHKITKRGQNVTFRCDPISEHNRLYWYRQTLGQGPEFLTYFQNEAQLEKSRLLSDRFSAERPKGSFSTLEIQRTEQGDSAMYLCASTDRYNSPLHFGNGTRLTVT.

This sequence joins TRBV7-9 and TRBJ1-1, with D possibly TRBD1 on 5 matching bases. Germline-derived CDR1 and CDR2 are SEHNR and FQNEAQ (reference sequence). V was shortened by 3 bases and J by 3 bases, with 14 bases between the two germline ends. This CDR3 spans 15 amino acids. CDR3 DNA: TGTGCCAGCAGCTTCGGACAAGGAGGGGACACTGAAGCTTTCTTT. This gives the protein CASSFGQGGDTEAFF.

For the CDR3, the DNA is TGTGCCAGCAGCCCTTCCCTGGAGTTCACTGAAGCTTTCTTT. It is translated as CASSPSLEFTEAFF. The V and J genes are TRBV7-3 and TRBJ1-1; no firm D call. Germline values: CDR1 SGHTA, CDR2 FQGTGA. The V end was cut by 5 bases, the J end by 4 bases, with 14 bases between. The CDR3 has 14 residues.

V gene TRBV3-1 combines with J gene TRBJ2-1; the match to TRBD2 covers 7 bases. CDR1 and CDR2 (germline): LGHDT, YNNKEL (reference sequence). This CDR3 region has 12 residues. Trimming took 2 bases from V and 10 from J; bases not matched to a gene: 2. CDR3 protein: CASSQRAGEQFF. The CDR3, as DNA: TGTGCCAGCAGCCAACGAGCGGGAGAGCAGTTCTTC.

The V gene is TRBV7-2, the J gene TRBJ2-5, with D possibly matching TRBD1 (6 bases). Looked up from germline, CDR1 is SGHTA and CDR2 is FQGNSA. Trimming pared 5 bases from V and 4 bases from J, leaving 14 bases between. This CDR3 is built from 14 residues. The CDR3 region is CASSAAGVPETQYF. The CDR3 DNA is TGTGCCAGCAGCGCGGCAGGGGTCCCAGAGACCCAGTACTTC.

This clonotype was seen only a few times. V gene TRBV7-2 combines with J gene TRBJ2-7; D remains ambiguous. The CDR3 runs to 13 residues. Germline CDR1 SGHTA, CDR2 FQGNSA. Trimming stripped 0 bases from V and 3 bases from J, with 6 bases between. CDR3: CASSLARYYEQYF. CDR3 sequence (DNA): TGTGCCAGCAGCTTAGCGCGGTACTACGAGCAGTACTTC. Supplemented by reference TRBV7-2 and TRBJ2-7, the full variable domain reads GAGVSQSPSNKVTEKGKDVELRCDPISGHTALYWYRQSLGQGLEFLIYFQGNSAPDKSGLPSDRFSAERTGGSVSTLTIQRTQQEDSAVYLCASSLARYYEQYFGPGTRLTVT.

This clonotype was observed a few times. This chain uses TRBV20-1 with TRBJ2-1; 11 bases map to TRBD2. The CDR3 spans 13 residues. Germline V CDR1 and CDR2: DFQATT, SNEGSKA (reference sequence). Trimming cost V 5 bases and J 9 bases; bases outside gene matches: 6. DNA of the CDR3: TGCAGTGCTCCTACTAGCGGGGGAGTTGAGCAGTTCTTC. It translates to CSAPTSGGVEQFF.

This clonotype was counted a few times. The CDR3 sequence is CSARVRGQGSYEQYF. CDR3 nucleotides: TGCAGTGCTAGAGTCAGGGGACAGGGGTCCTACGAGCAGTACTTC. The V gene is TRBV20-1, the J gene TRBJ2-7; 10 positions match TRBD1. The V gene's germline CDR1 is DFQATT and CDR2 SNEGSKA (reference sequence). The CDR3 consists of 15 residues. V shed 1 base, J shed 1 base, and the junction held 4 bases outside the gene matches.

This clonotype was counted only a few times. J is TRBJ2-5 and V is TRBV11-1; 7 bases map to TRBD2. CDR3 length: 16 amino acids. V dropped 1 base and J dropped 4; count of bases not matched to a gene: 9. Germline-derived CDR1 and CDR2 are SGHAT and FQDESV (reference sequence). CDR3 DNA sequence: TGTGCCAGCAGCTTAGTGCCGCCGGCGGGGGTAGAGACCCAGTACTTC. Translated: CASSLVPPAGVETQYF. Together with reference TRBV11-1 and TRBJ2-5, the CDR3 gives the full variable domain: EAEVAQSPRYKITEKSQAVAFWCDPISGHATLYWYRQILGQGPELLVQFQDESVVDDSQLPKDRFSAERLKGVDSTLKIQPAELGDSAMYLCASSLVPPAGVETQYFGPGTRLLVL.

The V gene is TRBV10-3, the J gene TRBJ1-1; the match to TRBD1 covers 7 bases. The CDR3 has 13 amino acids. V was pared by 10 bases and J by 1 base, with 6 bases of the junction left unmatched. Germline-derived CDR1 and CDR2 are ENHRY and SYGVKD. In nucleotides, the CDR3 is TGTGCCACCCGACAGGGACAGAACACTGAAGCTTTCTTT. This gives the protein CATRQGQNTEAFF.

The chain has TRBV29-1 and TRBJ2-3; 8 nucleotides agree with TRBD2. The CDR3 has 16 amino acids. Germline V lookup: CDR1 SQVTM, CDR2 ANQGSEA. The V and J ends lost 6 bases and 5 bases, in that order; junction bases with no gene match: 16. CDR3 protein: CSVLAGMRGARDTQYF. In DNA form, the CDR3 reads TGCAGCGTCCTAGCCGGGATGCGGGGGGCCAGAGATACGCAGTATTTT.

The table lists this clonotype with a few counts. This rearrangement joins TRBV3-1 to TRBJ2-2; 10 bases agree with TRBD2. The germline CDR1 and CDR2 sequences are LGHDT and YNNKEL (reference sequence). The trim removed 4 bases at V and 4 bases at J, leaving 6 bases unmatched. CDR3 length: 16 amino acids. CDR3 DNA sequence: TGTGCCAGCAGCCCCCTAGCGGGGGTTGGCACCGGGGAGCTGTTTTTT. This sequence encodes CASSPLAGVGTGELFF.

This clonotype was seen a handful of times. The chain uses TRBV7-2 and TRBJ2-7, with D tentatively TRBD1 (5 bases). Trimming stripped 4 bases from V and 5 bases from J, with 9 bases between. Germline CDR1 is SGHTA and CDR2 is FQGNSA. The CDR3 runs to 12 residues. The CDR3 DNA follows: TGTGCCAGCAGCTCAACAGGCCACGAGCAGTACTTC. The encoded protein is CASSSTGHEQYF.